This TCR beta chain was captured in a study of human T cells and chemical hapten exposure. Study in general: Enrolled patients were predominantly female and had alopecia areata, totalis or universalis.

Described time point: patch test 1, 2 weeks after DPC sensitization. The treatment is: therapeutic diphenylcyclopropenone sensitization with weekly scalp DPC. RNA extraction used unfractionated whole blood as the source of total RNA. V gave up 7 bases and J gave up 6 bases; unmatched junction bases: 4. The CDR3 sequence is 12 residues long. The germline V gene encodes CDR1 SQVTM and CDR2 ANQGSEA. Library construction involved attaching unique molecular identifiers to individual cDNA molecules, which allowed quantitative, reproducible TCR counting. In the authors' methods: Individual samples carried between about 23,224 and 690,600 TCRs, with 85,000 to 100,000 as the median. TCRdb re-analysed the RACE reads in MiXCR, keeping a single row per CDR3 protein. The V and J calls and clone size come from TCRdb's table, not from the authors' own analysis. The sample has some 120,000 distinct CDR3 sequences, over 10% seen once; the top ten hold about 1.4%.

This clonotype originated in a woman aged 45-65 years with alopecia areata. Some clones in this sample may be carry-over from other donors' samples. The rearrangement joins TRBV29-1 to TRBJ2-2; the match to TRBD1 covers 8 bases. The specimen comprised whole blood, sampled in connection with sensitization to the hapten diphenylcyclopropenone (DPC). CDR3 bases: TGCAGCGCTGGACAGGGCTCCGGGGAGCTGTTTTTT. It yields the protein CSAGQGSGELFF.